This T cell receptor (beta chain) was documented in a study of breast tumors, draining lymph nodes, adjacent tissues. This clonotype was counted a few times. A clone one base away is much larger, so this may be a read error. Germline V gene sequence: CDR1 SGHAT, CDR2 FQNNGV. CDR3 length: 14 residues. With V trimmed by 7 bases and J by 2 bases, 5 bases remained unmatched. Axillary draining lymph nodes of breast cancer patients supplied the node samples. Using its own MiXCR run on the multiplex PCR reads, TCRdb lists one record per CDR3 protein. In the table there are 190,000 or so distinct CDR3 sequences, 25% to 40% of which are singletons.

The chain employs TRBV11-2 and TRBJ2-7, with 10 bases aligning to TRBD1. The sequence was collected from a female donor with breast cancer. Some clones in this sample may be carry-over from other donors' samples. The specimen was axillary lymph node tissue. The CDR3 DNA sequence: TGTGCCAGCACCCCGACAGGGGGCCCCTACGAGCAGTACTTC. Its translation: CASTPTGGPYEQYF. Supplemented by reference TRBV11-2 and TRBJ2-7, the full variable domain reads EAGVAQSPRYKIIEKRQSVAFWCNPISGHATLYWYQQILGQGPKLLIQFQNNGVVDDSQLPKDRFSAERLKGVDSTLKIQPAKLEDSAVYLCASTPTGGPYEQYFGPGTRLTVT.